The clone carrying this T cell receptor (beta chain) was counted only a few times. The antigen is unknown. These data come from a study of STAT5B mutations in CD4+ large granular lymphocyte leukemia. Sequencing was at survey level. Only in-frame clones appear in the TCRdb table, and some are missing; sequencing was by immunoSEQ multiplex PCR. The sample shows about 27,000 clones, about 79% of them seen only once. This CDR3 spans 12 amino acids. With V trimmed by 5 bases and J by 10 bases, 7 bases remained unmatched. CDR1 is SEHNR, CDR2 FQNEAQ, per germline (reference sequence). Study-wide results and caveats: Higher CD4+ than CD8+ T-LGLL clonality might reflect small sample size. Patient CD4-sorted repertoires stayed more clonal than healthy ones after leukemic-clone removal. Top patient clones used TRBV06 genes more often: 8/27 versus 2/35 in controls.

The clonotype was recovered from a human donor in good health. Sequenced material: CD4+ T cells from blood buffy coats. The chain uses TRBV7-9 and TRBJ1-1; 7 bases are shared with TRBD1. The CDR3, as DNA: TGTGCCAGCAGCCCAGGGAGGGGGCGAGCTTTCTTT. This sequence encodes CASSPGRGRAFF.